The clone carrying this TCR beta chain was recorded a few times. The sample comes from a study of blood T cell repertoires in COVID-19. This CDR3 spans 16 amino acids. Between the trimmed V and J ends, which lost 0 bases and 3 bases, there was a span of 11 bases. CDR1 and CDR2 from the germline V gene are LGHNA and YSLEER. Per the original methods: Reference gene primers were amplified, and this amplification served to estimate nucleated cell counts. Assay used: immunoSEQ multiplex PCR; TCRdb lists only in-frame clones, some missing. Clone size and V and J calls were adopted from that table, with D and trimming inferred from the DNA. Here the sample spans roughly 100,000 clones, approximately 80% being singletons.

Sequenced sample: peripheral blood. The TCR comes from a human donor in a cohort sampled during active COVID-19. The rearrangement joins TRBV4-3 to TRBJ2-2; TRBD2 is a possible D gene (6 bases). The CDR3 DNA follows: TGCGCCAGCAGCCAAGATCGGGGACTTTACACCGGGGAGCTGTTTTTT. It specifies CASSQDRGLYTGELFF.